This T cell receptor (beta chain) was captured by sequencing in a study of blood T cell repertoires in COVID-19. As processed by the authors: For nucleated cells, counts were estimated from reference gene primer amplification. Generated by immunoSEQ multiplex PCR, the TCRdb table keeps only in-frame clones and is missing some. V, J and clone size were drawn from that table, and D and trimming were deduced from the DNA. The table has approximately 210,000 clones, roughly 90% seen once. Trimming pared 5 bases from V and 6 bases from J, leaving 14 bases between. This CDR3 contains 15 residues. CDR1 and CDR2 (germline): SGHAT, FQDESV (reference sequence). Those who participated ranged in age from roughly 18 to 90 years and resided in about two dozen US areas. Clinical history as reported by participants underpinned cohort assignment. Either two negative PCRs, clearance, or symptom resolution qualified Cohort 3 donors as recovered.

J is TRBJ1-6 and V is TRBV11-1; possibly TRBD1 for D (6 bases). Sequences were obtained from PBMCs or T cells enriched from blood (not recorded which). The clonotype originates from a woman between 18 and 29 years old who had recovered from COVID-19. The CDR3 is CASSPRTDVNSPLHF. The CDR3 DNA reads TGTGCCAGCAGCCCCCGGACAGACGTTAATTCACCCCTCCACTTT.